This TCR beta chain was identified during a study of OX40 agonist ivuxolimab in advanced cancers. Study background: Patients were given ivuxolimab, an antibody that agonizes OX40 (CD134). Study-wide findings and caveats: Circulating CD4+ and CD8+ T cells showed clonal expansion by week 6 at 0.1 to 3.0 mg/kg.

The length of the CDR3 is 15 residues. Per the germline V gene, CDR1 is SEHNR and CDR2 is FQNEAQ (reference sequence). V lost 3 bases and J lost 1, with 12 bases in between. Only a few counts were recorded for this clone. What it binds is unknown. TCRdb's table, derived via immunoSEQ multiplex PCR, lists solely in-frame clones and lacks some. In the table there are tens of thousands of clones, approximately 78% of which are singletons. The sequence came from an adult with an advanced solid tumor such as melanoma, head and neck, liver or kidney cancer. The chain employs TRBV7-9 and TRBJ1-1; tentatively, D is TRBD1 (6 bases). Sequencing was performed on CD4+ or CD8+ T cells sorted from blood, taken in a trial of the OX40 agonist ivuxolimab. The CDR3 protein is CASSFARQANTEAFF. CDR3 nucleotides: TGTGCCAGCAGCTTCGCACGACAGGCGAACACTGAAGCTTTCTTT.